The present entry profiles one TCR beta chain with its context. Assay used: immunoSEQ multiplex PCR; TCRdb lists only in-frame clones, some missing. The sample lists around 62,000 clones, over 75% seen once, with approximately 0.25% in the top ten. The sample belongs to a study of OX40 agonist ivuxolimab in advanced cancers. The CDR3 extends over 15 amino acids. CDR1 and CDR2 from the germline V gene are ENHRY and SYGVKD. Losses at the gene ends were 10 bases for V and 3 bases for J; bases not matched to a gene: 9. The chain carries TRBV10-3 and TRBJ2-6; TRBD1 matches at 7 bases. This sequence originates from an adult with an advanced solid tumor such as melanoma, head and neck, liver or kidney cancer. The starting material was CD4+ or CD8+ T cells sorted from blood, obtained in a trial of the OX40 agonist ivuxolimab. DNA for the CDR3: TGTGCCACCGGACAGGCCTATAGTGGGGCCAACGTCCTGACTTTC. It codes for CATGQAYSGANVLTF.